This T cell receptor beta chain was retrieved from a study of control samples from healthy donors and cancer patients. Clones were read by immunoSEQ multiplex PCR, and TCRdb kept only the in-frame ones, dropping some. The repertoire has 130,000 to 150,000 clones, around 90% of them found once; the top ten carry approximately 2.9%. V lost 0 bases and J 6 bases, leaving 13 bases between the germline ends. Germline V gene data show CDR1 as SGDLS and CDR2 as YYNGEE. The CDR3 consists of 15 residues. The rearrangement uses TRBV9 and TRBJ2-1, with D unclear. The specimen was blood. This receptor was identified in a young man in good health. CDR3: CASSVGGTFPNEQFF. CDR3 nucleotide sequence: TGTGCCAGCAGCGTAGGGGGAACTTTTCCCAATGAGCAGTTCTTC.